These 3 T cell receptor beta chains share one sample of origin, sequenced in a study of CD8 T cells in Susac syndrome. RNA in amounts of roughly 0.45 to 1 ug was reverse transcribed with random hexamers. TCRdb itself ran the immunoSEQ multiplex PCR reads through MiXCR, one entry per CDR3 protein. This table holds about 180,000 distinct CDR3 sequences, under 95% found once. Sequences were obtained from CD4+ T cells from PBMCs. Every receptor here comes from a human donor with Susac syndrome.

The V gene is TRBV20-1, the J gene TRBJ2-1; D is perhaps TRBD1 or TRBD2 (6 bases each). This CDR3 has 11 amino acids. Germline assignment: CDR1 DFQATT and CDR2 SNEGSKA (reference sequence). V lost 5 bases to trimming and J lost 12 bases, with 14 bases between them. The CDR3 here is CSAGGQVAQFF. The CDR3 DNA sequence: TGCAGTGCTGGGGGGCAGGTCGCGCAGTTCTTC.

This clonotype came up once. This sequence joins TRBV29-1 and TRBJ1-2, with a possible D match to TRBD1 (5 bases). Germline-derived CDR1 and CDR2 are SQVTM and ANQGSEA. Trimming pared 6 bases from V and 9 bases from J, leaving 17 bases between. The CDR3 sequence is 12 residues long. The CDR3 sequence is CSVSSQGDRYTF. The CDR3 DNA is TGCAGCGTGTCCAGCCAGGGTGACCGCTACACCTTC.

This chain links TRBV5-1 with TRBJ1-1, with a weak D call TRBD1 (5 bases). The V end lost 0 bases, the J end lost 5 bases, and 17 bases lay between the germline ends. The CDR3 loop spans 16 amino acids. Germline CDR1 SGHRS, CDR2 YFSETQ. The DNA for the CDR3 is TGCGCCAGCAGCTTGGGTATGAGACGGGACGGGACTGAAGCTTTCTTT. Its protein product is CASSLGMRRDGTEAFF.